The 10 T cell receptor beta chains presented below share a single source sample, sequenced in a study of CD8 T cells in ankylosing spondylitis. TCRdb recomputed calls from the 5' RACE reads with MiXCR, one row per CDR3 protein. This table has 240,000 or so distinct CDR3 sequences, 8.6% appearing once. Input material: blood, either unsorted or a sorted T cell fraction (not recorded which). Source of these receptors: a male donor with ankylosing spondylitis or in good health (not recorded which).

A few counts support this clonotype. This chain uses TRBV20-1 with TRBJ2-1; TRBD1 is a possible D gene (6 bases). Trimming stripped 3 bases from V and 4 bases from J, with 10 bases between. The CDR3 consists of 13 residues. Germline CDR1 is DFQATT and CDR2 is SNEGSKA (reference sequence). The CDR3 bases are TGCAGTGCTAGGGGGGCAGGATACAATGAGCAGTTCTTC. It is translated as CSARGAGYNEQFF.

This clonotype was seen only a few times. This sequence joins TRBV12-5 and TRBJ2-1; 10 bases are shared with TRBD2. Germline CDR1 and CDR2: LGHNT and FRNRAP. Unmatched junction bases numbered 3, after V lost 0 bases and J lost 1 base. The CDR3 is 17 amino acids. The CDR3 DNA follows: TGTGCTAGTGGTTTGGTACTAGCGGGGCGATCCTACAATGAGCAGTTCTTC. Protein: CASGLVLAGRSYNEQFF.

This clonotype appeared many times. The chain combines TRBV4-3 with TRBJ1-3; D gene ambiguous. Trimming removed 0 bases from V and 0 bases from J, with 12 bases in between. The CDR3 totals 17 residues. Germline-derived CDR1 and CDR2 are LGHNA and YSLEER. CDR3 sequence (DNA): TGCGCCAGCAGCCAAGATCCGGTAACGAGCTCTGGAAACACCATATATTTT. Translated: CASSQDPVTSSGNTIYF.

The chain uses TRBV24-1 and TRBJ2-1, with 7 bases that match TRBD2. The CDR3 is 17 amino acids. Germline loops: CDR1 KGHDR, CDR2 SFDVKD. V lost 3 bases to trimming and J lost 4 bases; unmatched junction nucleotides: 11. Written as DNA, the CDR3 is TGTGCCACCAGTGATCGCGGTGGTAGCGGGCGGTACAATGAGCAGTTCTTC. Its protein product is CATSDRGGSGRYNEQFF.

The sample holds a few counts of this clonotype. J is TRBJ2-5 and V is TRBV25-1; 7 nucleotides agree with TRBD1. This CDR3 region has 13 residues. Trimming removed 6 bases from V and 4 bases from J; junction bases left unmatched: 5. Per germline, CDR1 MGHDK and CDR2 SYGVNS. The CDR3 loop is CASSPRDRETQYF. In DNA, the CDR3 is TGTGCCAGCAGCCCCAGGGACAGAGAGACCCAGTACTTC.

This clonotype has ten or more counts. The genes are TRBV12-3 or TRBV12-4 and TRBJ2-7, with D hard to call. Between the trimmed V and J ends, which lost 4 bases and 0 bases, there was a span of 13 bases. This CDR3 is 15 amino acids long. CDR3 nucleotide sequence: TGTGCCAGCAGTTCACAGAAACCTAGCTCCTACGAGCAGTACTTC. It yields the protein CASSSQKPSSYEQYF.

This clonotype came up many times. The J gene is TRBJ2-3, the V gene TRBV20-1; 10 positions match TRBD2. Germline CDR1 and CDR2: DFQATT and SNEGSKA (reference sequence). The CDR3 totals 15 residues. J lost 5 bases, V lost 1 base, and 6 bases had no gene match. The CDR3 nucleotides are TGCAGTGCTAGAGTCCTAGCGGGAGCGGTAGATACGCAGTATTTT. Protein product: CSARVLAGAVDTQYF.

V usage is TRBV18 and J usage is TRBJ1-3; 7 bases align to TRBD1. Germline V gives CDR1 KGHSH, CDR2 LQKENI. The CDR3 sequence is 16 residues long. Trimming removed 3 bases from V and 2 bases from J; junction bases left unmatched: 7. The CDR3 region is CASSPFEGGAGNTIYF. The CDR3 DNA reads TGTGCCAGCTCACCGTTCGAAGGGGGCGCTGGAAACACCATATATTTT.

This clonotype came up a few times. The chain is built from TRBV12-3 or TRBV12-4 and TRBJ2-1; the D gene is possibly TRBD1 (6 bases). Trimming removed 7 bases from V and 8 bases from J, with 21 bases in between. The CDR3 covers 15 residues. The CDR3 DNA is TGTGCCAGCACCGGACAGTGGGCCATACGTGATGAGCAGTTCTTC. This translates into CASTGQWAIRDEQFF.

The J gene is TRBJ2-5, the V gene TRBV7-2; D possibly uses TRBD1 or TRBD2 (6 bases each). CDR3 length equals 15 residues. Germline lookup yields CDR1 SGHTA and CDR2 FQGNSA. V was pared by 5 bases and J by 3 bases, with 16 bases between. The DNA for the CDR3 is TGTGCCAGCAGCCCTAGCTACAGGGAGGAAGAGACCCAGTACTTC. Protein sequence: CASSPSYREEETQYF.